This T cell receptor beta chain was profiled in a study of blood T cell repertoires in COVID-19. Study at large: T cells, B-cell-depleted T cells, or PBMCs supplied cDNA or gDNA.

The CDR3 covers 15 residues. The germline CDR1 and CDR2 sequences are MNHEY and SMNVEV (reference sequence). V dropped 4 bases and J dropped 4 bases, with 17 bases sitting between them. Method: immunoSEQ multiplex PCR; TCRdb's copy keeps in-frame clones and lacks some. The data hold over 300,000 clones, with 75% to 85% observed a single time. The chain carries TRBV27 and TRBJ2-7; perhaps TRBD1 as D (5 bases). This TCR came from a human donor in a cohort sampled during active COVID-19. The sample comprised peripheral blood. CDR3 sequence reads: CASSSRPGIPYEQYF. In DNA form, the CDR3 reads TGTGCCAGCAGTTCTAGGCCAGGGATTCCTTACGAGCAGTACTTC.